Shown below are 29 T cell receptor beta chains from a single sample sequenced in a study of blood T cells in healthy people across ages. Alongside a J-beta primer mix, a sample-barcoded 5' primer served in a second PCR lasting about 7 to 12 cycles. TCRdb independently ran MiXCR on the 5' RACE reads; one entry per CDR3 protein. This sample has 1.5 million or so distinct CDR3 sequences, with about 42% found just once. Material for sequencing was blood. These receptors were taken from a woman younger than 35 in good health.

This clonotype has a handful of counts. V gene TRBV6-5 combines with J gene TRBJ2-1; the match to TRBD2 covers 8 bases. Trimming at V came to 7 bases and at J to 0 bases, leaving 8 bases not matched to a gene. The CDR3 has 16 residues. Germline CDR1 reads MNHEY; CDR2 reads SVGAGI. The CDR3 loop reads CASMAGGANSYNEQFF. The CDR3 DNA reads TGTGCCAGCATGGCGGGGGGCGCTAACTCCTACAATGAGCAGTTCTTC.

In its sample, this clonotype was seen a few times. The chain combines TRBV20-1 with TRBJ2-1; D is possibly TRBD1 (6 bases). Trimming cost V 0 bases and J 4 bases, with 13 bases left between them. The CDR3 has 15 residues. Germline values: CDR1 DFQATT, CDR2 SNEGSKA (reference sequence). CDR3 DNA sequence: TGCAGTGCTAGAGATCTCAGGACAGCTTACAATGAGCAGTTCTTC. This sequence encodes CSARDLRTAYNEQFF.

This chain uses TRBV7-9 with TRBJ1-2, with 9 bases that match TRBD1. This CDR3 is 13 amino acids long. Germline loops: CDR1 SEHNR, CDR2 FQNEAQ (reference sequence). V lost 4 bases, J lost 6 bases, and 3 bases stayed unmatched. The CDR3 here is CASSWDRENGYTF. As DNA, the CDR3 is TGTGCCAGCAGCTGGGACAGGGAAAATGGCTACACCTTC.

This clonotype was recorded once. The chain joins TRBV2 to TRBJ2-1; tentative D call: TRBD2 (6 bases). CDR1 is SNHLY, CDR2 FYNNEI, per germline. Trimming stripped 6 bases from V and 15 bases from J, with 21 bases between. The CDR3 has 13 amino acids. The CDR3 loop is CASSLTGLEAGFF. CDR3 nucleotide sequence: TGTGCCAGCAGCCTCACGGGACTCGAGGCGGGGTTCTTC.

This clonotype has a handful of counts. The chain combines TRBV6-6 with TRBJ2-7; 11 bases are a match to TRBD2. CDR1 MNHNY and CDR2 SVGAGI come from the germline V gene (reference sequence). Trimming cost V 10 bases and J 4 bases; bases outside gene matches: 0. The CDR3 consists of 11 residues. The CDR3 region has the DNA TGTGCCATAGCGGGAGGGTACGAGCAGTACTTC. Its translation: CAIAGGYEQYF.

The table lists this clonotype with a few counts. J is TRBJ2-3 and V is TRBV29-1; 13 positions agree with TRBD2. Trimming took 7 bases from V and 0 from J; bases not matched to a gene: 4. The germline CDR1 and CDR2 sequences are SQVTM and ANQGSEA. This CDR3 spans 15 amino acids. DNA of the CDR3: TGCAGCGGGGGGGGACTAGCGGGGAGCACAGATACGCAGTATTTT. It is translated as CSGGGLAGSTDTQYF.

The V and J genes are TRBV6-5 and TRBJ1-6; TRBD1 aligns across 8 bases. The CDR3 contains 15 residues. Per germline, CDR1 MNHEY and CDR2 SVGAGI. After removal of 10 bases from V and 2 bases from J, the junction contained 7 bases not matched to a gene. CDR3 coding DNA: TGTGCCACCGCTTTGGACAGGGCCTATAATTCACCCCTCCACTTT. Its protein product is CATALDRAYNSPLHF.

The rearrangement links TRBV12-3 or TRBV12-4 to TRBJ2-7; tentatively, D is TRBD1 (5 bases). With 2 bases removed from V and 0 bases from J, the gap between germline ends came to 11 bases. The CDR3 has 15 residues. This CDR3 reads CASSLSTASSYEQYF. CDR3 DNA: TGTGCCAGCAGTTTATCGACAGCTAGCTCCTACGAGCAGTACTTC.

The rearrangement links TRBV20-1 to TRBJ2-3, with a tentative D call TRBD1 (5 bases). The germline V gene has CDR1 DFQATT and CDR2 SNEGSKA (reference sequence). The ends were cut back, 3 bases at V and 6 bases at J, with 10 bases in the middle. This CDR3 spans 12 amino acids. CDR3 coding DNA: TGCAGTGCTAGTCGGACATCGGATACGCAGTATTTT. Its protein product is CSASRTSDTQYF.

This clonotype was seen a few times. The genes are TRBV9 and TRBJ2-1; D remains unclear. Trimming left V 1 base short and J 7 bases short, with 12 bases between. Germline assignment: CDR1 SGDLS and CDR2 YYNGEE. The CDR3 covers 14 residues. CDR3 in amino acids: CASSVMGLGNEQFF. The CDR3 region has the DNA TGTGCCAGCAGCGTAATGGGGTTGGGGAATGAGCAGTTCTTC.

J is TRBJ1-1 and V is TRBV7-8, with TRBD1 matching 7 bases. V gave up 5 bases and J gave up 3 bases; unmatched junction bases: 6. Germline V gives CDR1 SGHVS, CDR2 FQNEAQ. There are 14 residues in the CDR3. CDR3 residues: CASSQRQGHTEAFF. The CDR3 coding sequence is TGTGCCAGCAGCCAAAGACAGGGCCACACTGAAGCTTTCTTT.

V and J are TRBV7-9 and TRBJ2-1; D is unclear. The CDR3 has 14 amino acids. The V gene lost 2 bases and the J gene lost 5 bases, with 10 bases spanning the gap. Looked up from germline, CDR1 is SEHNR and CDR2 is FQNEAQ (reference sequence). The CDR3 region has the DNA TGTGCCAGCAGCTTAATGACACCAAACAATGAGCAGTTCTTC. This gives the protein CASSLMTPNNEQFF. The full variable domain, rest sourced from reference TRBV7-9 and TRBJ2-1, is DTGVSQNPRHKITKRGQNVTFRCDPISEHNRLYWYRQTLGQGPEFLTYFQNEAQLEKSRLLSDRFSAERPKGSFSTLEIQRTEQGDSAMYLCASSLMTPNNEQFFGPGTRLTVL.

The chain combines TRBV7-2 with TRBJ1-1, with D perhaps TRBD1 (5 bases). The ends were cut back, 5 bases at V and 2 bases at J, with 9 bases in the middle. This CDR3 spans 13 amino acids. Germline V lookup: CDR1 SGHTA, CDR2 FQGNSA. The CDR3 here is CASSKGTNTEAFF. Written as DNA, the CDR3 is TGTGCCAGCAGCAAAGGGACCAACACTGAAGCTTTCTTT.

This clonotype was detected once. J is TRBJ1-6 and V is TRBV7-8; D gene unclear. This CDR3 has 14 residues. CDR1 is SGHVS, CDR2 FQNEAQ, per germline. Deletions cut 3 bases from V and 2 bases from J, with 5 bases between. The CDR3 nucleotides are TGTGCCAGCAGCTTGCAGGCCTATAATTCACCCCTCCACTTT. It yields the protein CASSLQAYNSPLHF.

The J gene is TRBJ2-4, the V gene TRBV3-1; D call uncertain. V lost 4 bases, J lost 5 bases, and 15 bases lay in between. The CDR3 is 15 amino acids. Germline CDR1 LGHDT, CDR2 YNNKEL (reference sequence). CDR3 nucleotides: TGTGCCAGCAGCCGACCGACAAGTAGGGAAAACATTCAGTACTTC. This encodes CASSRPTSRENIQYF.

This clonotype was detected only a few times. The CDR3 here is CASSSGTGFGYTF. CDR3 DNA sequence: TGTGCCAGCAGTTCCGGGACAGGGTTTGGCTACACCTTC. This chain connects TRBV12-3 or TRBV12-4 to TRBJ1-2, with TRBD1 identical over 9 bases. Unmatched junction bases numbered 4, after V lost 4 bases and J lost 7 bases. The CDR3 is made up of 13 amino acids.

The chain employs TRBV12-3 or TRBV12-4 and TRBJ2-1; 8 bases are shared with TRBD2. J lost 8 bases, V lost 2 bases, and 8 bases had no gene match. The CDR3 consists of 15 residues. CDR3 nucleotides: TGTGCCAGCAGTTTAACGGGGGGGCCCATTTATGAGCAGTTCTTC. Protein: CASSLTGGPIYEQFF.

As to this clonotype: An end of the junction does not agree with germline; a read error may underlie this. This chain uses TRBV15 with TRBJ2-5; D is uncertain. TRBJ2-7 matches the DNA end more closely, so the J call is doubtful. The V gene's germline CDR1 is LNHNV and CDR2 YYDKDF (reference sequence). The length of the CDR3 is 13 residues. CDR3 protein: CATGRGGRVEQYF. For the CDR3, the DNA is TGTGCCACCGGCAGAGGCGGTCGTGTCGAGCAGTACTTC.

The chain couples TRBV4-1 to TRBJ2-5, with 9 bases lining up with TRBD1. The CDR3 has 17 residues. The germline V gene encodes CDR1 MGHRA and CDR2 YSYEKL. Trimming at V came to 6 bases and at J to 3 bases, leaving 14 bases not matched to a gene. The CDR3 nucleotides read TGCGCCAGCAGTATTCTGAGCACAGGGGGCTTGGAAGAGACCCAGTACTTC. Residues: CASSILSTGGLEETQYF.

J is TRBJ2-1 and V is TRBV11-2, with D possibly TRBD2 on 6 matching bases. Trimming took off 3 bases at V and 9 bases at J, with 12 bases between the two ends. Germline V gene sequence: CDR1 SGHAT, CDR2 FQNNGV. CDR3 length equals 13 residues. CDR3 amino acids: CASSFSGGIEQFF. For the CDR3, the DNA is TGTGCCAGCAGCTTTTCCGGGGGAATTGAGCAGTTCTTC.

In this sample, this clonotype turned up a few times. The chain uses TRBV6-6 and TRBJ2-1; TRBD2 agrees at 7 bases. The CDR3 runs 14 residues. CDR1 and CDR2 (germline): MNHNY, SVGAGI (reference sequence). After removal of 2 bases from V and 8 bases from J, the junction contained 6 bases not matched to a gene. CDR3: CASSYGGGWDEQFF. The CDR3 region has the DNA TGTGCCAGCAGTTACGGGGGGGGGTGGGATGAGCAGTTCTTC.

In its sample, this clonotype was seen a few times. The gene calls are TRBV6-2 or TRBV6-3 and TRBJ2-1; 10 bases are shared with TRBD2. With 6 bases clipped from V and 9 bases from J, the junction kept 11 bases outside the gene matches. The germline gives CDR1 MNHEY, CDR2 SVGEGT. The CDR3 length is 15 residues. The CDR3 sequence is CASSLEAGGPSEQFF. The CDR3 DNA sequence: TGTGCCAGCAGCTTAGAAGCGGGAGGGCCGAGTGAGCAGTTCTTC.

V usage is TRBV4-3 and J usage is TRBJ1-2; possibly TRBD1 for D (5 bases). Trimming took 1 base from V and 2 from J, leaving 11 bases between them. From germline, CDR1 is LGHNA and CDR2 YSLEER. The CDR3 runs to 15 residues. The CDR3 reads CASSQAGGFNYGYTF. CDR3 bases: TGCGCCAGCAGCCAAGCTGGGGGATTCAACTATGGCTACACCTTC.

The chain joins TRBV5-1 to TRBJ2-7, with D perhaps TRBD2 (6 bases). Germline-derived CDR1 and CDR2 are SGHRS and YFSETQ. V was cut by 9 bases and J by 1 base, with 17 bases left in between. CDR3 length equals 14 residues. The DNA for the CDR3 is TGCGCCACCTCAGAAGGGACTCCTTCCTACGAGCAGTACTTC. Protein product: CATSEGTPSYEQYF. The complete variable domain, with remaining parts taken from reference TRBV5-1 and TRBJ2-7, reads KAGVTQTPRYLIKTRGQQVTLSCSPISGHRSVSWYQQTPGQGLQFLFEYFSETQRNKGNFPGRFSGRQFSNSRSEMNVSTLELGDSALYLCATSEGTPSYEQYFGPGTRLTVT.

The sample holds a few counts of this clonotype. The V call is TRBV7-2, the J call TRBJ2-3; D call uncertain. This CDR3 spans 14 amino acids. From germline, CDR1 is SGHTA and CDR2 FQGNSA. V was cut by 4 bases and J by 5 bases, with 13 bases left in between. The CDR3 spells CASSSRAVGDTQYF. In DNA, the CDR3 is TGTGCCAGCAGCTCCCGGGCTGTTGGAGATACGCAGTATTTT.

The rearrangement uses TRBV11-2 and TRBJ2-2; 13 bases map to TRBD2. Germline V gene sequence: CDR1 SGHAT, CDR2 FQNNGV. The CDR3 is 16 amino acids. V shed 3 bases and J 3 bases; nucleotides not matched to a gene: 1. The CDR3 coding sequence is TGTGCCAGCAGCTTCGGACTAGCGGGGGACACCGGGGAGCTGTTTTTT. The encoded protein is CASSFGLAGDTGELFF. The whole variable domain, filled in from reference TRBV11-2 and TRBJ2-2, reads EAGVAQSPRYKIIEKRQSVAFWCNPISGHATLYWYQQILGQGPKLLIQFQNNGVVDDSQLPKDRFSAERLKGVDSTLKIQPAKLEDSAVYLCASSFGLAGDTGELFFGEGSRLTVL.

This clonotype has just a few counts. This CDR3 reads CASSLGNEKLFF. CDR3 sequence (DNA): TGTGCCAGCAGCTTGGGTAATGAAAAACTGTTTTTT. The chain couples TRBV7-2 to TRBJ1-4; no definite D call. Trimming took 3 bases from V and 4 from J, leaving 3 bases between them. Germline CDR1 and CDR2: SGHTA and FQGNSA. The CDR3 loop spans 12 amino acids.

The sample holds a few counts of this clonotype. The chain carries TRBV21-1 and TRBJ2-1; the table's D call, TRBD2, has no DNA check behind it. TRBV21-1 is reported as a pseudogene. This CDR3 contains 15 residues. CDR3: CASSKLGLESNEQFF. The CDR3 nucleotides are TGTGCCAGCAGCAAATTGGGACTAGAATCCAATGAGCAGTTCTTC.

As to this clonotype: At one end, the junction sequence differs from germline, possibly due to a read error. The V call is TRBV5-6, the J call TRBJ2-1; 8 bases agree with TRBD2. The CDR3 extends over 16 amino acids. The V gene's germline CDR1 is SGHDT and CDR2 YYEEEE. CDR3 nucleotide sequence: TGTGCCAGCAGCTTGGAGCGAGCGGGAGATTTTAATGAGCGGTTCTTC. It encodes CASSLERAGDFNERFF.